The rows below give T cell receptor beta chains drawn from one sample of a study of Graves' ophthalmopathy and Graves' hyperthyroidism. TCRdb used MiXCR to reprocess the multiplex PCR reads, holding one entry per CDR3 protein. The sample carries about 600,000 distinct CDR3 sequences, roughly 39% recorded once. The specimen was peripheral blood or thyroid tissue (not recorded which). The receptors shown here come from an adult man with Graves' hyperthyroidism. CDR3s include the opening cysteine and the closing phenylalanine or tryptophan. Fields, in order: clone size, D gene, V gene, J gene, CDR3 protein, CDR3 DNA. The D gene is left open where the match is weak. Some rows mark clone size as missing; the rest say once, few, many or name a class of expanded clone.

clone_size: -
d_call: -
v_call: TRBV12-3/TRBV12-4
j_call: TRBJ1-4
cdr3_aa: CASSLFLNEKLFF
cdr3_nt: TGTGCCAGCAGTTTATTTCTTAATGAAAAACTGTTTTTT

clone_size: -
d_call: TRBD1
v_call: TRBV7-9
j_call: TRBJ2-7
cdr3_aa: CASSPRQGVDYEQYF
cdr3_nt: TGTGCCAGCTCACCGCGACAGGGGGTAGACTACGAGCAGTACTTC

clone_size: -
d_call: -
v_call: TRBV9
j_call: TRBJ2-1
cdr3_aa: CASSGYGTPYNEQFF
cdr3_nt: TGTGCCAGCAGCGGGTACGGTACCCCCTACAATGAGCAGTTCTTC

clone_size: many
d_call: TRBD1
v_call: TRBV20-1
j_call: TRBJ1-5
cdr3_aa: CSALRTGGWSNQPQHF
cdr3_nt: TGCAGTGCTTTACGGACAGGGGGCTGGAGCAATCAGCCCCAGCATTTT

clone_size: -
d_call: -
v_call: TRBV15
j_call: TRBJ1-1
cdr3_aa: CATSRETVAEAFF
cdr3_nt: TGTGCCACCAGCAGAGAGACAGTCGCTGAAGCTTTCTTT

clone_size: many
d_call: -
v_call: TRBV7-2
j_call: TRBJ2-7
cdr3_aa: CASSRGATDEQYF
cdr3_nt: TGTGCCAGCAGCCGGGGGGCTACTGACGAGCAGTACTTC

clone_size: few
d_call: TRBD2
v_call: TRBV7-6
j_call: TRBJ2-2
cdr3_aa: CASSLAGVRELFF
cdr3_nt: TGTGCCAGCAGTCTAGCGGGAGTCCGGGAGCTGTTTTTT

clone_size: few
d_call: TRBD2
v_call: TRBV12-3/TRBV12-4
j_call: TRBJ2-2
cdr3_aa: CASGASGKTGELFF
cdr3_nt: TGTGCCAGCGGGGCTAGCGGGAAGACCGGGGAGCTGTTTTTT

clone_size: many
d_call: TRBD1
v_call: TRBV20-1
j_call: TRBJ1-6
cdr3_aa: CSALGQGDSPLHF
cdr3_nt: TGCAGTGCTCTGGGACAGGGAGATTCACCCCTCCACTTT

clone_size: -
d_call: TRBD1
v_call: TRBV14
j_call: TRBJ1-2
cdr3_aa: CASSGWDRANLGGYTF
cdr3_nt: TGTGCCAGCAGCGGCTGGGACAGGGCGAATTTGGGAGGCTACACCTTC

clone_size: many
d_call: -
v_call: TRBV24-1
j_call: TRBJ1-1
cdr3_aa: CATQRTENTEAFF
cdr3_nt: TGTGCCACCCAACGAACAGAGAACACTGAAGCTTTCTTT

clone_size: -
d_call: -
v_call: TRBV12-5
j_call: TRBJ1-3
cdr3_aa: CASSSGPKRNTIYF
cdr3_nt: TGTGCCAGCAGTTCCGGGCCCAAAAGAAACACCATATATTTT